Detailed here is one T cell receptor beta chain. Cohort 3 recovery required two negative PCRs, clearance, or symptom resolution. This entry comes from a study of blood T cell repertoires in COVID-19. TCRdb keeps only in-frame clones here, not all; method: immunoSEQ multiplex PCR. The sample shows about 470,000 clones, 75% to 90% of them seen only once. The receptor was derived from a woman aged 18-30 years who had recovered from COVID-19. The material sequenced was PBMCs or T cells enriched from blood (not recorded which).

The CDR3 bases are TGTGCCAGCAGTGTCGGCGGACAGGGTACAGATACGCAGTATTTT. It translates to CASSVGGQGTDTQYF. The chain is built from TRBV6-4 and TRBJ2-3, with 8 bases fitting TRBD1. Trimming removed 4 bases from V and 3 bases from J; junction bases left unmatched: 6. The CDR3 is made up of 15 amino acids. Germline CDR1 and CDR2: MRHNA and SNTAGT.